Listed below are T cell receptor beta chains from one sample, sequenced in a study of PD-1 blockade in mismatch repair-deficient tumors. The method was immunoSEQ multiplex PCR; TCRdb's version includes in-frame clones alone and lacks a portion of them. The sample has just over 25,000 clones, 84% seen once. Material: PBMCs, obtained before pembrolizumab treatment. These receptors were obtained from an adult with mismatch repair-deficient cancer. CDR3s include the opening cysteine and the closing phenylalanine or tryptophan. A D gene is named only where the DNA matches it firmly. Expanded clones get a size class; other rows say once, few or many, or leave the size out.

D gene | J gene | clone size | V gene | CDR3 protein | CDR3 DNA
TRBD1 | TRBJ2-2 | . | TRBV7-9 | CASSLGGQGWAGELFF | TGTGCCAGCAGCTTAGGAGGACAGGGATGGGCCGGGGAGCTGTTTTTT
. | TRBJ2-7 | . | TRBV7-2 | CASRNTGSSYEQYF | TGTGCCAGCAGAAACACAGGGAGCTCCTACGAGCAGTACTTC
TRBD1 | TRBJ2-2 | . | TRBV5-8 | CASSLVPGGAGELFF | TGTGCCAGCAGCTTGGTACCAGGGGGCGCCGGGGAGCTGTTTTTT
. | TRBJ1-4 | . | TRBV6-1 | CASSLDQEDEKLFF | TGTGCCAGCAGTTTAGACCAGGAAGATGAAAAACTGTTTTTT
TRBD2 | TRBJ2-5 | few | TRBV5-1 | CASSVGLAEETQYF | TGCGCCAGCAGCGTGGGACTAGCGGAAGAGACCCAGTACTTC
TRBD2 | TRBJ2-3 | once | TRBV27 | CASARLAGDTQYF | TGTGCCAGCGCAAGGCTAGCGGGAGATACGCAGTATTTT
. | TRBJ2-4 | . | TRBV7-9 | CASSLAGREDQYF | TGTGCCAGCAGCTTAGCTGGCAGGGAGGATCAGTACTTC
TRBD1 | TRBJ2-1 | . | TRBV30 | CAWKGGEYNEQFF | TGTGCCTGGAAAGGGGGCGAGTACAATGAGCAGTTCTTC
TRBD1 | TRBJ2-3 | . | TRBV19 | CASRDRDRAYTQYF | TGTGCCAGTAGAGACCGGGACAGGGCCTATACGCAGTATTTT
. | TRBJ2-3 | . | TRBV18 | CASSPMSGTDTQYF | TGTGCCAGCTCACCCATGAGTGGTACAGATACGCAGTATTTT
TRBD1 | TRBJ1-5 | . | TRBV6-6 | CASSYVGQVREPQHF | TGTGCCAGCAGTTACGTGGGACAGGTGCGGGAGCCCCAGCATTTT
. | TRBJ2-2 | . | TRBV5-1 | CASSHSTSNTGELFF | TGCGCCAGCAGCCATTCTACCTCGAACACCGGGGAGCTGTTTTTT
TRBD1 | TRBJ1-6 | . | TRBV5-4 | CASSSADRANSPLHF | TGTGCCAGCAGCTCCGCAGACAGGGCAAATTCACCCCTCCACTTT
. | TRBJ2-1 | . | TRBV5-1 | CASSPFAGLYNEQFF | TGCGCCAGCAGCCCCTTCGCGGGCCTCTACAATGAGCAGTTCTTC
TRBD2 | TRBJ2-7 | few | TRBV4-1 | CASSQEYPPGLAGIYEQYF | TGCGCCAGCAGCCAAGAATATCCCCCGGGACTAGCGGGAATCTACGAGCAGTACTTC
TRBD1 | TRBJ2-7 | few | TRBV27 | CATKGQGVPLSYEQYF | TGTGCCACGAAAGGACAGGGAGTCCCTCTCTCCTACGAGCAGTACTTC
. | TRBJ1-3 | . | TRBV14 | CASSPGGARNTIYF | TGTGCCAGCAGCCCCGGAGGGGCGAGAAACACCATATATTTT
TRBD1 | TRBJ2-1 | . | TRBV29-1 | CSVTGQAQTNSYNEQFF | TGCAGCGTTACGGGACAGGCGCAGACGAACTCCTACAATGAGCAGTTCTTC
TRBD1 | TRBJ1-6 | . | TRBV5-4 | CASSLKGQGAHSPLHF | TGTGCCAGCAGCTTAAAGGGACAGGGGGCGCATTCACCCCTCCACTTT
TRBD2 | TRBJ2-7 | . | TRBV7-9 | CATTPSGRAAEQYF | TGTGCCACCACCCCCAGCGGGAGGGCGGCCGAGCAGTACTTC
TRBD1 | TRBJ2-7 | few | TRBV6-5 | CASSRDRGSYEQYF | TGTGCCAGCAGCCGGGACAGGGGTAGCTACGAGCAGTACTTC
. | TRBJ2-2 | . | TRBV19 | CASSIAIGSRVAGELFF | TGTGCCAGTAGTATAGCAATCGGTTCGAGGGTCGCCGGGGAGCTGTTTTTT
TRBD2 | TRBJ2-2 | once | TRBV18 | CASSPQRENTGELFF | TGTGCCTCGTCCCCCCAGCGGGAGAACACCGGGGAGCTGTTTTTT
. | TRBJ2-1 | . | TRBV5-1 | CASSLWGERDNEQFF | TGCGCCAGCAGCTTGTGGGGAGAAAGAGACAATGAGCAGTTCTTC
. | TRBJ2-7 | . | TRBV5-4 | CASSKRGDGYEQYF | TGTGCCAGCAGTAAACGGGGAGATGGGTACGAGCAGTACTTC